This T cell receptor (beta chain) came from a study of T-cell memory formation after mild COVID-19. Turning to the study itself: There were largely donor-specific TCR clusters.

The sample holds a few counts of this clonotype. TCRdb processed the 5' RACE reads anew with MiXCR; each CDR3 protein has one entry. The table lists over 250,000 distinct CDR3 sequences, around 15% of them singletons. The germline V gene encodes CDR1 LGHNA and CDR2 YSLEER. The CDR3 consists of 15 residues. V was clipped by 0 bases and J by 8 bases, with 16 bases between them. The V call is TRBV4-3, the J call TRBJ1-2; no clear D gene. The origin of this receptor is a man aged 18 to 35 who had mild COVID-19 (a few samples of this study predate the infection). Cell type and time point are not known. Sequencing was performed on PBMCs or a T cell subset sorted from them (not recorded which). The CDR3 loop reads CASSQDPQFFYGYTF. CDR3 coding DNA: TGCGCCAGCAGCCAAGACCCGCAATTCTTCTACGGCTACACCTTC.